This entry lists 24 T cell receptor beta chains sequenced from one sample in a study of identical twins. Each CDR3 protein is one row after TCRdb ran MiXCR on the 5' RACE reads. The data contain some 790,000 distinct CDR3 sequences, about 18% of them singletons. Separately, the same data were catalogued under a study of T cells expressing NK-cell markers.

The sequencing sample was made of PBMCs. Every receptor here comes from a woman younger than 30 in good health.

The chain uses TRBV20-1 and TRBJ1-4; D call uncertain. The V and J ends lost 6 bases and 6 bases respectively, with 14 bases between them. The CDR3 loop spans 13 amino acids. Per the germline V gene, CDR1 is DFQATT and CDR2 is SNEGSKA (reference sequence). The CDR3 bases are TGCAGTGCCCATCGGGCCCTCGATGAAAAACTGTTTTTT. This translates into CSAHRALDEKLFF.

The gene calls are TRBV7-2 and TRBJ1-4, with D perhaps TRBD1 (5 bases). Trimming removed 3 bases from V and 8 bases from J, with 16 bases in between. The CDR3 runs 15 residues. In germline, CDR1 is SGHTA, CDR2 FQGNSA. CDR3 sequence (DNA): TGTGCCAGCAGCTTGGGACCCGCCGAGAGGGAAAAACTGTTTTTT. It is translated as CASSLGPAEREKLFF.

The V gene is TRBV7-2, the J gene TRBJ1-6; D is perhaps TRBD1 (5 bases). The V gene lost 5 bases and the J gene lost 10 bases, with 18 bases spanning the gap. The CDR3 spans 15 residues. The V gene's germline CDR1 is SGHTA and CDR2 FQGNSA. Written as DNA, the CDR3 is TGTGCCAGCAGCCCACGGCCGGGGGGAGAATCACCCCTCCACTTT. It codes for CASSPRPGGESPLHF. Looking up the rest from reference TRBV7-2 and TRBJ1-6 gives the full variable domain: GAGVSQSPSNKVTEKGKDVELRCDPISGHTALYWYRQSLGQGLEFLIYFQGNSAPDKSGLPSDRFSAERTGGSVSTLTIQRTQQEDSAVYLCASSPRPGGESPLHFGNGTRLTVT.

This clonotype was seen a handful of times. The CDR3 here is CASSQESASGVYEQFF. In DNA, the CDR3 is TGTGCCAGCAGCCAAGAATCGGCTAGCGGGGTTTATGAGCAGTTCTTC. The chain has TRBV4-2 and TRBJ2-1; TRBD2 matches at 9 bases. Per the germline V gene, CDR1 is LGHNA and CDR2 is YNFKEQ. This CDR3 has 16 amino acids. V shed 0 bases and J 8 bases; nucleotides not matched to a gene: 8.

This clonotype was detected a few times. CDR3 DNA sequence: TGTGCCAGCTGGAGTACTGGGGAGCTGTTTTTT. Residues: CASWSTGELFF. The chain combines TRBV6-5 with TRBJ2-2, with no clear D. Trimming stripped 8 bases from V and 8 bases from J, with 9 bases between. This CDR3 contains 11 residues. The germline V gene encodes CDR1 MNHEY and CDR2 SVGAGI.

The rearrangement uses TRBV27 and TRBJ2-7; TRBD2 agrees at 7 bases. The CDR3 is 13 amino acids. V lost 5 bases, J lost 4 bases, and 5 bases stayed unmatched. Germline V gene lookup returns CDR1 MNHEY and CDR2 SMNVEV (reference sequence). CDR3: CASSRGELYEQYF. CDR3 nucleotide sequence: TGTGCCAGCAGTCGGGGGGAACTGTACGAGCAGTACTTC.

V and J are TRBV7-2 and TRBJ2-1; no clear D. CDR3 length: 12 residues. V was pared by 5 bases and J by 12 bases, with 14 bases between. Germline V gene sequence: CDR1 SGHTA, CDR2 FQGNSA. The CDR3 DNA reads as TGTGCCAGCAGCCTACTACTCGAGTCGCAGTTCTTC. Its protein product is CASSLLLESQFF.

This clonotype was counted between two and nine times. The J gene is TRBJ2-2, the V gene TRBV6-1; a possible D gene is TRBD2 (5 bases). The length of the CDR3 is 13 residues. Germline CDR1 and CDR2: MNHNS and SASEGT. V was shortened by 6 bases and J by 9 bases, with 14 bases between the two germline ends. DNA for the CDR3: TGTGCCAGCAGACTCCCGGGGTCCTGGGAGCTGTTTTTT. Its protein is CASRLPGSWELFF.

CDR3 in amino acids: CASSPQGAGNQPQHF. Written as DNA, the CDR3 is TGCGCCAGCAGCCCACAGGGGGCCGGCAATCAGCCCCAGCATTTT. The J gene is TRBJ1-5, the V gene TRBV5-1; 9 nucleotides agree with TRBD1. CDR3 length: 15 residues. V dropped 4 bases and J dropped 2; count of bases not matched to a gene: 4. CDR1 is SGHRS, CDR2 YFSETQ, per germline.

V is TRBV10-3 and J is TRBJ2-2; 9 bases are a match to TRBD2. V shed 6 bases and J 2 bases; nucleotides not matched to a gene: 1. Germline assignment: CDR1 ENHRY and CDR2 SYGVKD. The CDR3 is 14 residues long. The CDR3 DNA sequence: TGTGCCATCAGGACTAGCGGAAACACCGGGGAGCTGTTTTTT. Translated: CAIRTSGNTGELFF.

The chain uses TRBV7-9 and TRBJ1-5, with D tentatively TRBD1 (5 bases). The CDR3 runs to 14 residues. The ends were cut back, 5 bases at V and 4 bases at J, with 12 bases in the middle. The V gene's germline CDR1 is SEHNR and CDR2 FQNEAQ (reference sequence). This CDR3 reads CASSTSAGNQPQHF. DNA for the CDR3: TGTGCCAGCAGCACCAGCGCAGGGAATCAGCCCCAGCATTTT.

The table lists this clonotype with a few counts. Written as DNA, the CDR3 is TGTGCCAGCAGTACACCCCGGGACATATCTAAAGGCTACACCTTC. Translation: CASSTPRDISKGYTF. This chain joins TRBV27 and TRBJ1-2, with D tentatively TRBD1 (6 bases). V lost 5 bases to trimming and J lost 8 bases, with 21 bases between them. CDR1 MNHEY and CDR2 SMNVEV come from the germline V gene (reference sequence). This CDR3 has 15 amino acids.

As DNA, the CDR3 is TGTGCCAGCAGCAAACCCGGGGAAACCCGCCTGGAGACCCAGTACTTC. Translating it yields CASSKPGETRLETQYF. This chain joins TRBV7-6 and TRBJ2-5, with a tentative D call TRBD2 (5 bases). The CDR3 runs 16 residues. Trimming removed 5 bases at V and 5 bases at J, with 21 bases between. Germline CDR1 and CDR2: SGHVS and FNYEAQ. Based on the CDR3 plus reference TRBV7-6 and TRBJ2-5, the full variable domain is GAGVSQSPRYKVTKRGQDVALRCDPISGHVSLYWYRQALGQGPEFLTYFNYEAQQDKSGLPNDRFSAERPEGSISTLTIQRTEQRDSAMYRCASSKPGETRLETQYFGPGTRLLVL.

This clonotype was detected a few times. This chain joins TRBV7-2 and TRBJ2-7, with 8 bases lining up with TRBD1. J lost 0 bases, V lost 6 bases, and 4 bases had no gene match. The CDR3 is made up of 14 amino acids. Germline V gene data show CDR1 as SGHTA and CDR2 as FQGNSA. CDR3 nucleotide sequence: TGTGCCAGCAGGGACAGGGTTCACTCCTACGAGCAGTACTTC. As protein: CASRDRVHSYEQYF. Together with reference TRBV7-2 and TRBJ2-7, the CDR3 gives the full variable domain: GAGVSQSPSNKVTEKGKDVELRCDPISGHTALYWYRQSLGQGLEFLIYFQGNSAPDKSGLPSDRFSAERTGGSVSTLTIQRTQQEDSAVYLCASRDRVHSYEQYFGPGTRLTVT.

There are many counts of this clonotype. The V call is TRBV5-6, the J call TRBJ2-7; no firm D call. Per germline, CDR1 SGHDT and CDR2 YYEEEE. The V end lost 1 base, the J end lost 0 bases, and 8 bases lay between the germline ends. The CDR3 contains 14 residues. Here the CDR3 reads CASSLSVNSYEQYF. In nucleotides, the CDR3 is TGTGCCAGCAGCTTGTCCGTGAACTCCTACGAGCAGTACTTC.

The genes are TRBV2 and TRBJ2-1; 7 bases match TRBD2. The CDR3 has 15 amino acids. Trimming cost V 8 bases and J 5 bases; bases outside gene matches: 12. CDR1 SNHLY and CDR2 FYNNEI come from the germline V gene. CDR3 in amino acids: CASVEASGINNEQFF. Written as DNA, the CDR3 is TGTGCCAGCGTGGAGGCTAGCGGAATCAACAATGAGCAGTTCTTC.

This clonotype was recorded at least ten times. The V and J genes are TRBV7-2 and TRBJ2-5; D is unresolved. Germline CDR1 and CDR2: SGHTA and FQGNSA. The CDR3 contains 14 residues. V lost 5 bases to trimming and J lost 0 bases, with 10 bases between them. CDR3: CASSRSGNQETQYF. The DNA of the CDR3 is TGTGCCAGCAGCCGATCAGGAAACCAAGAGACCCAGTACTTC.

The chain joins TRBV6-5 to TRBJ2-5, with 13 positions matching TRBD2. The V gene end was trimmed by 0 bases and the J gene end by 5 bases; junction bases not matched to a gene: 9. This CDR3 has 18 amino acids. Germline V gives CDR1 MNHEY, CDR2 SVGAGI. CDR3 protein: CASSYSPGLAGDTETQYF. The CDR3 nucleotides read TGTGCCAGCAGTTACTCCCCTGGACTAGCGGGAGACACCGAGACCCAGTACTTC.

The sample holds many counts of this clonotype. The chain employs TRBV30 and TRBJ2-3, with D tentatively TRBD2 (5 bases). V lost 0 bases to trimming and J lost 6 bases, with 7 bases between them. CDR3 length equals 12 residues. The V gene's germline CDR1 is GTSNPN and CDR2 SVGIG (reference sequence). The DNA for the CDR3 is TGTGCCTGGAGTGTAGGCGGGGATACGCAGTATTTT. Translated, it gives CAWSVGGDTQYF.

The chain combines TRBV5-5 with TRBJ1-2, with D possibly TRBD1 on 5 matching bases. V was clipped by 4 bases and J by 8 bases, with 18 bases between them. The CDR3 sequence is 14 residues long. CDR1 and CDR2 (germline): SGHKS, YYEKEE (reference sequence). The CDR3 here is CASSPGLLRGGYTF. CDR3 in DNA: TGTGCCAGCAGCCCGGGACTCCTTCGGGGGGGCTACACCTTC.

This clonotype was seen a few times. The chain joins TRBV6-1 to TRBJ2-5; no clear D. Germline CDR1 reads MNHNS; CDR2 reads SASEGT. Trimming stripped 3 bases from V and 5 bases from J, with 10 bases between. The CDR3 totals 13 residues. DNA of the CDR3: TGTGCCAGCAGTGATCTCCTGGGGGAGACCCAGTACTTC. Translation: CASSDLLGETQYF.

The chain recombines TRBV20-1 with TRBJ2-5; D unresolved. Germline V gene data show CDR1 as DFQATT and CDR2 as SNEGSKA (reference sequence). V lost 5 bases and J 1 base, leaving 8 bases between the germline ends. The CDR3 has 12 amino acids. The CDR3 sequence is CSAPRGQETQYF. DNA of the CDR3: TGCAGTGCTCCTAGAGGCCAAGAGACCCAGTACTTC.

This clonotype was seen repeatedly, ten times or more. The junction differs from germline at one of its ends, possibly a read error. The chain is built from TRBV12-3 or TRBV12-4 and TRBJ1-2, with D unresolved. CDR3 length equals 12 residues. CDR3: CASSLGFYGYTF. CDR3 DNA sequence: TGTGCCAGCAGCTTAGGGTTCTATGGCTACACCTTC.

This clonotype has only a few counts. The chain is built from TRBV9 and TRBJ1-4, with D perhaps TRBD1 (5 bases). This CDR3 comprises 15 residues. Trimming left V 1 base short and J 8 bases short, with 15 bases between. Germline CDR1 is SGDLS and CDR2 is YYNGEE. The CDR3 is CASSVRGPQKEKLFF. In nucleotides, the CDR3 is TGTGCCAGCAGCGTAAGGGGACCCCAGAAGGAAAAACTGTTTTTT.